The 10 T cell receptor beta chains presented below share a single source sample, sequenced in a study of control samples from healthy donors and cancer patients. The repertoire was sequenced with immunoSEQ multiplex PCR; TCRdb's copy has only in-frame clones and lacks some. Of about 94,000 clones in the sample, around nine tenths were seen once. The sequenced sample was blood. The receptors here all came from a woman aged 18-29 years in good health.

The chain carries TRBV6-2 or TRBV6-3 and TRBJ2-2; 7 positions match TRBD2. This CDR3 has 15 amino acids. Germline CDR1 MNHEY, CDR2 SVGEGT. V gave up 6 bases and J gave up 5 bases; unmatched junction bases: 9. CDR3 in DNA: TGTGCCAGCAGCTATGGAGGAGCGGGAACCGGGGAGCTGTTTTTT. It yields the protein CASSYGGAGTGELFF.

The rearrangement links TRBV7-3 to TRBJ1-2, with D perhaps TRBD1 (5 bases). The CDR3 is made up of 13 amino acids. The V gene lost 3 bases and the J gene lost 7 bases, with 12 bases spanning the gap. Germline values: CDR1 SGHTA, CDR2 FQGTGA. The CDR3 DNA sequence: TGTGCCAGCAGCTTCGGGGGATCGGCTGGCTACACCTTC. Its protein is CASSFGGSAGYTF.

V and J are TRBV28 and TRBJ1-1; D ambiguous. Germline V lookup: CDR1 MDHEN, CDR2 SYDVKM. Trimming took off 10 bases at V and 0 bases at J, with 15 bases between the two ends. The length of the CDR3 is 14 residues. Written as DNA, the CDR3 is TGTGCCACCCAGGACGGCAGTATGAACACTGAAGCTTTCTTT. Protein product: CATQDGSMNTEAFF.

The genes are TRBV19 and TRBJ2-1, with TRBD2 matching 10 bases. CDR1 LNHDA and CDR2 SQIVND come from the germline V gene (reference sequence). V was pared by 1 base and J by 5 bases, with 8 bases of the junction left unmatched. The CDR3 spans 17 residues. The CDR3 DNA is TGTGCCAGTAGTATAGTAGCTAGCGGGGGTGTACACAATGAGCAGTTCTTC. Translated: CASSIVASGGVHNEQFF.

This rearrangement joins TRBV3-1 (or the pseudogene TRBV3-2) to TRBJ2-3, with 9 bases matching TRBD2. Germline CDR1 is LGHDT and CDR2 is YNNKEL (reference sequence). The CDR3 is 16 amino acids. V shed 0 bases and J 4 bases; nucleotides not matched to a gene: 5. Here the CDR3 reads CASSQDQAGGADTQYF. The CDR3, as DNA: TGTGCCAGCAGCCAAGATCAAGCGGGGGGCGCAGATACGCAGTATTTT.

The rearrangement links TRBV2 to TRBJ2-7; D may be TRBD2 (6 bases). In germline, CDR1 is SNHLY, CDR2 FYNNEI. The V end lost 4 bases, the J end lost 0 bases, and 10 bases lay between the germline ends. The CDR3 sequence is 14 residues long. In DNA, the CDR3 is TGTGCCAGCAGTGTTGGGGGGAGCTCCTACGAGCAGTACTTC. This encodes CASSVGGSSYEQYF.

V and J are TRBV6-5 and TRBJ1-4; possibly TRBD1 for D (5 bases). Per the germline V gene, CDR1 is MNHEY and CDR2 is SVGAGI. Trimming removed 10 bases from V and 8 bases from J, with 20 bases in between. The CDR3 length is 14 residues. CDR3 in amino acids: CATTAMGVGEKLFF. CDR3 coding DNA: TGTGCCACCACGGCTATGGGGGTCGGCGAAAAACTGTTTTTT.

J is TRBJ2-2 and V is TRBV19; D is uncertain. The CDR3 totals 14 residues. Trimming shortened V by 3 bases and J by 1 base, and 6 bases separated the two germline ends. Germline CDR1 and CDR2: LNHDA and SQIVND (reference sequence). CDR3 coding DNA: TGTGCCAGTAGTATCACCAGGAACACCGGGGAGCTGTTTTTT. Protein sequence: CASSITRNTGELFF. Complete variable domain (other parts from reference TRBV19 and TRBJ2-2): DGGITQSPKYLFRKEGQNVTLSCEQNLNHDAMYWYRQDPGQGLRLIYYSQIVNDFQKGDIAEGYSVSREKKESFPLTVTSAQKNPTAFYLCASSITRNTGELFFGEGSRLTVL.

CDR3: CASSQAQGALSNSPLHF. In nucleotides, the CDR3 is TGTGCCAGCAGCCAAGCCCAAGGGGCCCTATCCAATTCACCCCTCCACTTT. The chain employs TRBV14 and TRBJ1-6, with a weak D call TRBD1 (5 bases). Germline V gene lookup returns CDR1 SGHDN and CDR2 FVKESK. Between the trimmed V and J ends, which lost 1 base and 7 bases, there was a span of 17 bases. The CDR3 covers 17 residues.

This CDR3 reads CASSFKGSEGEAFF. CDR3 in DNA: TGTGCCAGCAGCTTCAAGGGCTCGGAGGGTGAAGCTTTCTTT. J is TRBJ1-1 and V is TRBV7-3; no firm D call. V lost 3 bases, J lost 7 bases, and 15 bases lay in between. This CDR3 region has 14 residues. In germline, CDR1 is SGHTA, CDR2 FQGTGA.